This T cell receptor (beta chain) was sequenced during a study of T-cell memory formation after mild COVID-19. Study information: Largely donor-specific sequence clusters came from a couple of donors.

With V trimmed by 3 bases and J by 4 bases, 5 bases remained unmatched. This CDR3 comprises 14 residues. The germline V gene has CDR1 DFQATT and CDR2 SNEGSKA (reference sequence). TCRdb passed the 5' RACE reads through MiXCR, listing each CDR3 protein once. The sample holds roughly 400,000 distinct CDR3 sequences; 18% are singletons and the top ten take roughly 21%. This clonotype came up a few times. The V gene is TRBV20-1, the J gene TRBJ1-4; 7 nucleotides agree with TRBD1. This TCR derives from a man between 18 and 29 years old who had mild COVID-19 (a few samples of this study predate the infection). Cell type and time point are not known. The source material was PBMCs or a T cell subset sorted from them (not recorded which). The CDR3 spells CSASPGTDNEKLFF. In DNA, the CDR3 is TGCAGTGCTAGCCCCGGGACAGATAATGAAAAACTGTTTTTT.